This note documents a single T cell receptor (beta chain) sequence. Assay: immunoSEQ multiplex PCR; the TCRdb copy retains only in-frame clones and omits some. There are 150,000 or so clones in the sample; about 88% occur only once, and over 7% lies in the top ten. The data derive from a study of blood T cell repertoires in COVID-19. With 5 bases clipped from V and 6 bases from J, the junction kept 8 bases outside the gene matches. The germline CDR1 and CDR2 sequences are MNHEY and SMNVEV (reference sequence). CDR3 length: 16 residues. Among Cohort 3 donors, those recovered had two negative PCRs, clearance, or symptom resolution.

This clonotype was sampled from a woman aged 50 to 60 who had recovered from COVID-19. V and J are TRBV27 and TRBJ1-5, with TRBD1 matching over 12 bases. The sample taken for sequencing was PBMCs or T cells enriched from blood (not recorded which). The CDR3 DNA reads as TGTGCCAGCAGTCTCCGGGGGACAGGGGGCGGTCAGCCCCAGCATTTT. Protein sequence: CASSLRGTGGGQPQHF.